Each of the 16 T cell receptor beta chains below was sequenced from the same sample in a study of tumor-infiltrating lymphocytes in primary liver carcinoma. Both RNA and DNA were isolated together from about 19-30 mg of bulk tissue that had not been sorted. Reverse transcription of 500 ng total RNA with a constant-region primer produced TCR beta cDNA. Nested multiplex PCR, run for three rounds with slightly modified ARM-PCR, yielded TCR beta libraries. Rounds one and two of PCR, each of 10 to 11 cycles, were primed with TRBV1-TRBV30 forward primers and a C-beta reverse primer. TCRdb recomputed calls from the multiplex PCR reads with MiXCR, one row per CDR3 protein. This sample yields 100,000 or so distinct CDR3 sequences, of which under 70% are seen a single time; less than 15% belongs to the top ten. The sequenced sample consisted of liver tumor tissue from sampling region 2. Subset in this sample: tumor region T2, inferior pole. All receptors come from a woman in her fifties or sixties with primary liver carcinoma and hepatitis B virus infection.

This clonotype came up once. This is likely a read error, given that the CDR3 carries no conserved phenylalanine or tryptophan at its end. This rearrangement joins TRBV11-3 to TRBJ2-3; D unclear. This CDR3 comprises 14 residues. CDR1 and CDR2 from the germline V gene are SGHNT and YENEEA. The CDR3 loop is CACSLRTTTDTQYS. DNA of the CDR3: TGTGCCTGCAGCTTAAGGACGACCACAGATACGCAGTATTCT.

On this clonotype: A junction end diverges from the germline sequence, so it may reflect a read error. The CDR3 is CASSSRPDGGAYSGNTIYF. Here the CDR3 DNA reads TGTGCTAGCAGCTCACGTCCGGACGGGGGAGCGTACTCTGGAAACACCATATATTTT. The V gene is TRBV11-2, the J gene TRBJ1-3; TRBD1 is a possible D gene (5 bases). The V gene's germline CDR1 is SGHAT and CDR2 FQNNGV. CDR3 length: 19 residues.

In the case of this clonotype: At one end, the junction sequence differs from germline, possibly due to a read error. The chain recombines TRBV11-2 with TRBJ2-3, with 7 bases matching TRBD2. Per germline, CDR1 SGHAT and CDR2 FQNNGV. The CDR3 has 17 residues. The CDR3 DNA follows: TGTGCCAACAGCTTAAGGGGACTAACGTACACGTCAGATATGCAGTATTTT. Translated: CANSLRGLTYTSDMQYF.

The chain employs TRBV6-5 and TRBJ2-3; D gene unclear. Germline V lookup: CDR1 MNHEY, CDR2 SVGAGI. This CDR3 is 14 amino acids long. With 6 bases removed from V and 4 bases from J, the gap between germline ends came to 14 bases. This CDR3 reads CASRGPAIADTQYF. CDR3 bases: TGTGCCAGCAGAGGACCAGCAATCGCAGATACGCAGTATTTT.

The chain couples TRBV19 to TRBJ1-5; 8 nucleotides agree with TRBD1. The CDR3 spans 17 residues. V shed 6 bases, J shed 4 bases, and the junction held 14 bases outside the gene matches. Germline V gene data show CDR1 as LNHDA and CDR2 as SQIVND (reference sequence). CDR3 nucleotide sequence: TGTGCCAGTAGCCCTAGGCGGACAGGGCGATCAAATCAGCCCCAGCATTTT. Encoded protein: CASSPRRTGRSNQPQHF.

Regarding this clonotype: A much larger clone is a single base away; this may be a read error. The chain links TRBV28 to TRBJ2-7; either TRBD1 or TRBD2 may supply D (5 bases each). CDR1 MDHEN and CDR2 SYDVKM come from the germline V gene. The CDR3 has 14 residues. Trimming stripped 3 bases from V and 2 bases from J, with 11 bases between. CDR3 amino acids: CASSFAGTTYEQYF. CDR3 in DNA: TGTGCCAGCAGTTTTGCCGGGACCACCTACGAGCAGTACTTC.

This rearrangement joins TRBV2 to TRBJ1-2; D is undetermined. The CDR3 contains 13 residues. The V end was cut by 6 bases, the J end by 12 bases, with 20 bases between. CDR1 and CDR2 (germline): SNHLY, FYNNEI. CDR3 coding DNA: TGTGCCAGCAGAGAGAGTACCTCTGGTCGCCACACCTTC. Protein sequence: CASRESTSGRHTF.

As for this clonotype: The limits of the CDR3 on the DNA are not certain, so only TCRdb's listed CDR3 is given. CDR3 loop: CNVARAYYGCTF. The gene calls are TRBV29-1 and TRBJ1-2; the D call TRBD1 from the table was never checked on the DNA. The germline CDR1 and CDR2 sequences are SQVTM and ANQGSEA. Both ends counted, the CDR3 spans 12 residues.

Of note for this clonotype: The CDR3 carries no conserved terminal phenylalanine or tryptophan, so it likely arises from a read error. The V and J genes are TRBV11-2 and TRBJ1-1; D is undetermined. This CDR3 is 15 amino acids long. CDR1 SGHAT and CDR2 FQNNGV come from the germline V gene. V was pared by 0 bases and J by 5 bases, with 13 bases between. The DNA of the CDR3 is TGTGCCAGCAGCTTAGATCCAGGAGCAGGAACTGAAGCTTTCCTT. This gives the protein CASSLDPGAGTEAFL.

Ten or more counts support this clonotype. The gene calls are TRBV6-5 and TRBJ2-4, with D tentatively TRBD1 (6 bases). There are 13 residues in the CDR3. Trimming cost V 2 bases and J 12 bases, with 14 bases left between them. From germline, CDR1 is MNHEY and CDR2 SVGAGI. CDR3 amino acids: CASSYNAQGSQYF. The CDR3, as DNA: TGTGCCAGCAGTTACAACGCACAGGGTTCTCAGTACTTC.

Remarks on this clonotype: Sequence at one end of the junction differs from germline and may be a read error. The chain uses TRBV6-5 and TRBJ1-2, with TRBD1 as a possible D gene (6 bases). Germline values: CDR1 MNHEY, CDR2 SVGAGI. This CDR3 contains 16 residues. CDR3 region: CASNYPFGDRNYCYTF. The CDR3 DNA follows: TGTGCCAGCAATTACCCCTTCGGAGACAGGAACTATTGCTACACCTTC.

V gene TRBV4-1 combines with J gene TRBJ2-1; D possibly corresponds to TRBD1 (5 bases). CDR3 length: 14 amino acids. Germline V gene data show CDR1 as MGHRA and CDR2 as YSYEKL. Trimming took off 3 bases at V and 9 bases at J, with 15 bases between the two ends. The CDR3 loop is CASSHVTGLGEQFF. The CDR3 DNA sequence: TGCGCCAGCAGCCATGTCACAGGTCTAGGTGAGCAGTTCTTC.

This clonotype showed up just a few times. A much larger clonotype is one base distant, so this may be a read error. The V gene is TRBV28, the J gene TRBJ1-5; 7 nucleotides agree with TRBD1. V lost 4 bases to trimming and J lost 3 bases; unmatched junction nucleotides: 6. CDR1 and CDR2 (germline): MDHEN, SYDVKM. The CDR3 totals 15 residues. The CDR3 DNA reads TGTGCCAGCAGTTCCTGGGACAGACACAATCAGCCCCAGCATTTT. Amino acid sequence: CASSSWDRHNQPQHF.

Turning to this clonotype: Lacking the conserved final phenylalanine or tryptophan, this CDR3 likely reflects a read error. V usage is TRBV11-2 and J usage is TRBJ2-3; a weak D match, TRBD2 (6 bases). Germline V gene lookup returns CDR1 SGHAT and CDR2 FQNNGV. The CDR3 runs 16 residues. The CDR3 DNA is TGTGCCACCAGCTTAGGGGACTGGCTAAGCACAGATACGCAGTATTCT. Translation gives CATSLGDWLSTDTQYS.

A note on this clonotype: A much larger clone differs from this one at a single base, so this may be a read error. This rearrangement joins TRBV5-1 to TRBJ2-5; D is unclear. CDR1 is SGHRS, CDR2 YFSETQ, per germline. The CDR3 is 13 amino acids. As DNA, the CDR3 is TGCACCAGCAGCTTACCGGACCAAGAGACCCAGTACTTC. Protein: CTSSLPDQETQYF.

This clonotype is large. The gene calls are TRBV11-2 and TRBJ2-3; TRBD2 is a possible D gene (6 bases). Germline lookup yields CDR1 SGHAT and CDR2 FQNNGV. V lost 5 bases, J lost 2 bases, and 11 bases lay in between. The CDR3 has 14 residues. In DNA form, the CDR3 reads TGTGCCAGCAGCCTGGGACTGCCCACAGATACGCAGTATTTT. Protein product: CASSLGLPTDTQYF.